A selection of T cell receptor beta chains follows, all from one sample in a study of blood T cell repertoires in COVID-19. The data were produced by immunoSEQ multiplex PCR, yet TCRdb's version contains in-frame clones alone and is incomplete. Counted here are hundreds of thousands of clones, 85% to 90% occurring once; the ten biggest clones make up 0.65% to 1%. Sequenced input: peripheral blood. These receptors were taken from a man aged 18 to 30 with COVID-19, enrolled during active disease. The CDR3 runs from the conserved cysteine through the conserved F or W. A D gene is named only where the DNA matches it firmly.

CDR3 DNA	CDR3 protein	D gene	CDR3 length	V gene	J gene
TGTGCCTGGGTAAGGGGGCGAAGCACTGAAGCTTTCTTT	CAWVRGRSTEAFF	TRBD1	13	TRBV30	TRBJ1-1
TGTGCCAGCAGTGTAACTAGCGGGACTGCATACGAGCAGTACTTC	CASSVTSGTAYEQYF	TRBD2	15	TRBV27	TRBJ2-7
TGTGCCAGCAGCGCGGACGGGAACTATAATTCACCCCTCCACTTT	CASSADGNYNSPLHF	.	15	TRBV5-4	TRBJ1-6
TGTGCCAGCAGCTCGAGCGGGGGGAGTTACAATGAGCAGTTCTTC	CASSSSGGSYNEQFF	TRBD2	15	TRBV7-9	TRBJ2-1
TGTGCCAGTAGTATAGAGCCAGGTTCCTACGAGCAGTACTTC	CASSIEPGSYEQYF	.	14	TRBV19	TRBJ2-7
TGTGCTAGTGGCTCACCCGGGACAGGCGAAGGGGGAAATACGCAGTATTTT	CASGSPGTGEGGNTQYF	TRBD1	17	TRBV12-5	TRBJ2-3
TGTGCCATCAGGCAACCTCTAACGGGAGCGAATGAGCAGTTCTTC	CAIRQPLTGANEQFF	.	15	TRBV10-3	TRBJ2-1
TGTGCCAGTAGTCCTAGACAGGCGAACACTGAAGCTTTCTTT	CASSPRQANTEAFF	.	14	TRBV19	TRBJ1-1
TGTGCCAGCAGTCCTAGCGGGTCGGTCACCTACAATGAGCAGTTCTTC	CASSPSGSVTYNEQFF	TRBD2	16	TRBV13	TRBJ2-1
TGTGCCAGCAGCTTAATGTCCTCTAATGAAAAACTGTTTTTT	CASSLMSSNEKLFF	.	14	TRBV11-2	TRBJ1-4
TGTGCCAGCAGCTTAGTGCGGGATGGTGGTAAGCAGTTCTTC	CASSLVRDGGKQFF	.	14	TRBV11-3	TRBJ2-1
TGTGCCAGCAGTCCAAGCGGCACAGATACGCAGTATTTT	CASSPSGTDTQYF	.	13	TRBV27	TRBJ2-3
TGTGCCAGCGGTTATAGCTTGGTGACCCAGTACTTC	CASGYSLVTQYF	.	12	TRBV2	TRBJ2-5
TGCGCCAGCAGCCCTAGCGGGGGAGCAAGGGGGGGAGATACGCAGTATTTT	CASSPSGGARGGDTQYF	TRBD2	17	TRBV4-1	TRBJ2-3
TGTGCCAGCAGCATACGGGGCGGGGGCCACGAGCAGTACTTC	CASSIRGGGHEQYF	.	14	TRBV13	TRBJ2-7
TGTGCCAGTAGTATAGGATTGGGCACAGGTACTAGCGGTTACAATGAGCAGTTCTTC	CASSIGLGTGTSGYNEQFF	TRBD2	19	TRBV19	TRBJ2-1